The 19 T cell receptor beta chains in this list originate from one sample, sequenced in a study of T cell repertoires in cytomegalovirus infection. One entry per CDR3 protein, called by TCRdb with MiXCR from the reads. The sample lists 400,000 to 550,000 distinct CDR3 sequences; about 11% were seen once. Source material: PBMCs. These receptor sequences come from a human donor in good health (CMV status not recorded). Some clones in this sample may be carry-over from other donors' samples.

This clonotype has a handful of counts. V usage is TRBV19 and J usage is TRBJ1-1; TRBD1 agrees at 8 bases. The CDR3 totals 15 residues. Per the germline V gene, CDR1 is LNHDA and CDR2 is SQIVND (reference sequence). Unmatched junction bases numbered 3, after V lost 2 bases and J lost 1 base. CDR3 in amino acids: CASSIMGQANTEAFF. The CDR3 coding sequence is TGTGCCAGTAGTATAATGGGACAGGCGAACACTGAAGCTTTCTTT.

This clonotype was recorded many times. The CDR3 DNA is TGTGCCAGCAGCCCCGGGTTGTGGGAGAGGGTCGGCACAGATACGCAGTATTTT. This encodes CASSPGLWERVGTDTQYF. The V gene is TRBV7-8, the J gene TRBJ2-3, with D possibly TRBD2 on 5 matching bases. The CDR3 extends over 18 amino acids. Germline V lookup: CDR1 SGHVS, CDR2 FQNEAQ. Trimming pared 5 bases from V and 1 base from J, leaving 22 bases between.

V gene TRBV18 combines with J gene TRBJ1-1; the D gene is possibly TRBD1 (5 bases). CDR3 length: 14 amino acids. V lost 2 bases and J lost 4, with 11 bases in between. Germline V gene lookup returns CDR1 KGHSH and CDR2 LQKENI. The chain's CDR3 is CASSPSRGGTEAFF. In DNA, the CDR3 is TGTGCCAGCTCACCATCTCGGGGGGGCACTGAAGCTTTCTTT.

This clonotype was seen at least ten times. The chain combines TRBV7-3 with TRBJ2-1; D may be TRBD2 (5 bases). The CDR3 covers 15 residues. Trimming pared 3 bases from V and 0 bases from J, leaving 9 bases between. Germline V gene sequence: CDR1 SGHTA, CDR2 FQGTGA. The CDR3 region has the DNA TGTGCCAGCAGCTTGAGGGTTACCTCCTACAATGAGCAGTTCTTC. As protein: CASSLRVTSYNEQFF.

This clonotype was seen repeatedly, ten times or more. The chain combines TRBV19 with TRBJ2-5; D might be TRBD1 (5 bases). This CDR3 is built from 14 residues. CDR1 and CDR2 (germline): LNHDA, SQIVND (reference sequence). Trimming left V 4 bases short and J 2 bases short, with 11 bases between. The DNA of the CDR3 is TGTGCCAGTAGTAGAGACAGCCTACAAGAGACCCAGTACTTC. Its protein product is CASSRDSLQETQYF.

This clonotype was counted many times. The chain joins TRBV7-8 to TRBJ2-7, with 7 bases aligning to TRBD2. V shed 5 bases and J 2 bases; nucleotides not matched to a gene: 9. Germline V gene data show CDR1 as SGHVS and CDR2 as FQNEAQ. The CDR3 sequence is 15 residues long. CDR3: CASSTWPSGTYEQYF. CDR3 sequence (DNA): TGTGCCAGCAGCACCTGGCCGAGCGGGACCTACGAGCAGTACTTC.

The table lists this clonotype with a few counts. The chain links TRBV7-9 to TRBJ1-1; TRBD1 matches 7 bases. The CDR3 has 15 amino acids. Per germline, CDR1 SEHNR and CDR2 FQNEAQ (reference sequence). The V gene end was trimmed by 5 bases and the J gene end by 1 base; junction bases not matched to a gene: 7. CDR3 loop: CASSTWDSENTEAFF. CDR3 DNA: TGTGCCAGCAGCACCTGGGACAGCGAGAACACTGAAGCTTTCTTT.

This clonotype was counted at least ten times. The chain recombines TRBV6-6 with TRBJ2-1; TRBD1 aligns across 8 bases. With 4 bases clipped from V and 8 bases from J, the junction kept 13 bases outside the gene matches. The CDR3 runs to 16 residues. The germline CDR1 and CDR2 sequences are MNHNY and SVGAGI (reference sequence). The CDR3 DNA follows: TGTGCCAGCAGTTCAACCTCCGGGACAGGCTTCGATGAGCAGTTCTTC. Protein: CASSSTSGTGFDEQFF.

The chain is built from TRBV29-1 and TRBJ1-1, with a possible D match to TRBD1 (5 bases). This CDR3 comprises 13 residues. Looked up from germline, CDR1 is SQVTM and CDR2 is ANQGSEA. V lost 3 bases to trimming and J lost 6 bases, with 14 bases between them. The CDR3 nucleotides are TGCAGCGTTGAGAGGAGACAGCACCCTGAAGCTTTCTTT. Translation: CSVERRQHPEAFF.

This chain uses TRBV19 with TRBJ2-7, with 7 bases aligning to TRBD2. The CDR3 is made up of 14 amino acids. Losses at the gene ends were 6 bases for V and 0 bases for J; bases not matched to a gene: 5. CDR1 LNHDA and CDR2 SQIVND come from the germline V gene (reference sequence). Here the CDR3 reads CASSWGGLSYEQYF. The CDR3 DNA sequence: TGTGCCAGTAGCTGGGGGGGTCTCTCCTACGAGCAGTACTTC.

This clonotype was counted many times. The genes are TRBV20-1 and TRBJ2-3; TRBD2 matches 12 bases. Germline CDR1 DFQATT, CDR2 SNEGSKA (reference sequence). V gave up 5 bases and J gave up 8 bases; unmatched junction bases: 5. The CDR3 is 13 amino acids. The CDR3 loop reads CSARLAGASTQYF. The DNA for the CDR3 is TGCAGTGCTCGACTAGCGGGAGCGAGTACGCAGTATTTT.

This clonotype was recorded a few times. The gene calls are TRBV7-9 and TRBJ1-1, with D possibly TRBD1 on 6 matching bases. Looked up from germline, CDR1 is SEHNR and CDR2 is FQNEAQ (reference sequence). Trimming stripped 5 bases from V and 0 bases from J, with 10 bases between. CDR3 length equals 14 residues. The CDR3 reads CASSTTGVNTEAFF. CDR3 bases: TGTGCCAGCAGCACGACAGGCGTGAACACTGAAGCTTTCTTT.

In its sample, this clonotype was seen many times. The chain couples TRBV6-1 to TRBJ2-5; TRBD2 agrees at 12 bases. This CDR3 spans 17 amino acids. CDR1 MNHNS and CDR2 SASEGT come from the germline V gene. J was trimmed by 5 bases and V by 6 bases; bases with no gene match: 13. CDR3 nucleotide sequence: TGTGCCAGCAGCGTGACTAGCGGGGGCCCGCGGGGTGAGACCCAGTACTTC. Its translation: CASSVTSGGPRGETQYF.

This clonotype was recorded many times. CDR3: CASSLVGGSEAFF. For the CDR3, the DNA is TGTGCCAGCAGCTTAGTCGGGGGGTCTGAAGCTTTCTTT. V and J are TRBV7-9 and TRBJ1-1; D might be TRBD1 (5 bases). The CDR3 has 13 residues. V was clipped by 1 base and J by 6 bases, with 9 bases between them. CDR1 and CDR2 from the germline V gene are SEHNR and FQNEAQ (reference sequence).

This clonotype occurred a few times. J is TRBJ2-7 and V is TRBV30; 12 bases map to TRBD1. Germline V gene sequence: CDR1 GTSNPN, CDR2 SVGIG (reference sequence). The CDR3 contains 17 residues. V trimming: 3 bases; J trimming: 5 bases; junction bases outside the gene matches: 14. CDR3 coding DNA: TGTGCCTGGAGCCGGGACAGGGGGCCTGGGGGCGTGAACGAGCAGTACTTC. Translating gives CAWSRDRGPGGVNEQYF.

This clonotype was seen at least ten times. This chain uses TRBV7-2 with TRBJ2-4; D tentatively fits TRBD1 or TRBD2 (7 bases each). The CDR3 is made up of 18 amino acids. Trimming stripped 5 bases from V and 3 bases from J, with 23 bases between. The germline V gene has CDR1 SGHTA and CDR2 FQGNSA. This CDR3 is CASSRQGGRPGGKNIQYF. The CDR3 DNA follows: TGTGCCAGCAGCCGTCAGGGGGGCAGGCCGGGGGGCAAAAACATTCAGTACTTC.

In its sample, this clonotype was seen once. This chain uses TRBV7-4 with TRBJ1-4; 10 positions agree with TRBD1. The V segment lost 0 bases and the J segment 9 bases; nucleotides outside the gene matches: 4. Per the germline V gene, CDR1 is SGHVT and CDR2 is SQSDAQ. The CDR3 has 15 amino acids. CDR3 sequence: CASSLAGQGRQKLFF. Here the CDR3 DNA reads TGTGCCAGCAGCTTAGCGGGACAGGGGAGACAAAAACTGTTTTTT.

In its sample, this clonotype was seen many times. The chain recombines TRBV7-9 with TRBJ2-2, with a tentative D call TRBD1 (5 bases). CDR3 length: 17 residues. Germline CDR1 and CDR2: SEHNR and FQNEAQ (reference sequence). The ends were cut back, 0 bases at V and 1 base at J, with 12 bases in the middle. CDR3 sequence reads: CASSLASRGQNTGELFF. CDR3 coding DNA: TGTGCCAGCAGCTTAGCGTCAAGGGGCCAGAACACCGGGGAGCTGTTTTTT. Based on the CDR3 plus reference TRBV7-9 and TRBJ2-2, the full variable domain is DTGVSQNPRHKITKRGQNVTFRCDPISEHNRLYWYRQTLGQGPEFLTYFQNEAQLEKSRLLSDRFSAERPKGSFSTLEIQRTEQGDSAMYLCASSLASRGQNTGELFFGEGSRLTVL.

This clonotype was seen at least ten times. The J gene is TRBJ1-1, the V gene TRBV28; tentative D call: TRBD1 (5 bases). CDR1 is MDHEN, CDR2 SYDVKM, per germline. The V and J ends lost 7 bases and 1 base respectively, with 13 bases between them. The CDR3 contains 14 residues. The CDR3 region has the DNA TGTGCCAGCATTAAGTGGGGGACGAACACTGAAGCTTTCTTT. Protein sequence: CASIKWGTNTEAFF.